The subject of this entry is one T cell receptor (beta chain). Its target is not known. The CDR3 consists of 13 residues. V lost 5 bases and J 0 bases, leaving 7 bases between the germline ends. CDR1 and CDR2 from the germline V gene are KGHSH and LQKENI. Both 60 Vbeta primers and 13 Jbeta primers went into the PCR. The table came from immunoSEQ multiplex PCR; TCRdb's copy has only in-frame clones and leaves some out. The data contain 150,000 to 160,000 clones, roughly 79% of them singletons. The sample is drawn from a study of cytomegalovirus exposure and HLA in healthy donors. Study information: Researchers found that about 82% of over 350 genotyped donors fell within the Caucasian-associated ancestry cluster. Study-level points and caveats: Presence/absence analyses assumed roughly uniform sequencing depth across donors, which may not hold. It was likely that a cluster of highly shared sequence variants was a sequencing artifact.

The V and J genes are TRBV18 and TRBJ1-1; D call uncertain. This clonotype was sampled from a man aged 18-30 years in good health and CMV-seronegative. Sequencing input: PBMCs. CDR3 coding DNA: TGTGCCAGCTCATCCACTATGAACACTGAAGCTTTCTTT. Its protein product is CASSSTMNTEAFF. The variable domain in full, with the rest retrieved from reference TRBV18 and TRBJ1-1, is NAGVMQNPRHLVRRRGQEARLRCSPMKGHSHVYWYRQLPEEGLKFMVYLQKENIIDESGMPKERFSAEFPKEGPSILRIQQVVRGDSAAYFCASSSTMNTEAFFGQGTRLTVV.